The clone carrying this TCR beta chain was seen only a few times. Its antigen is not known. The same CDR3 can be traced to other DNA sequences in this sample. This entry is derived from a study of cytomegalovirus exposure and HLA in healthy donors. Study summary: Some 90 million unique TCRs from HLA-typed donors were held in an early data release. Study findings and constraints: Sequencing depth across donors, presence/absence analyses assumed, was roughly uniform. The authors considered a cluster of highly shared sequence variants likely to be a sequencing artifact.

PCR was performed using 60 Vbeta and 13 Jbeta primers. This table comes from immunoSEQ multiplex PCR, and its TCRdb copy is limited to in-frame clones, with some not included. The sample shows tens of thousands of clones, 65% to 70% of them seen only once. V lost 3 bases and J lost 4; bases outside the gene matches: 0. Germline CDR1 and CDR2: SNHLY and FYNNEI. CDR3 length: 13 amino acids. The sequenced material came from PBMCs. The TCR originated in a woman aged 25 to 39 in good health and CMV-seronegative. The V call is TRBV2, the J call TRBJ1-2; 9 bases line up with TRBD1. The chain's CDR3 is CASSEGQGYGYTF. CDR3 DNA sequence: TGTGCCAGCAGTGAGGGACAGGGCTATGGCTACACCTTC.